Below are 2 T cell receptor beta chains sequenced from a single sample in a study of T cells after yellow fever vaccination. Each CDR3 protein gets one entry after TCRdb re-called the 5' RACE reads with MiXCR. The data contain some 350,000 distinct CDR3 sequences, about 9.9% of them singletons. The sample was PBMCs, taken on the day of the first yellow fever vaccination. All receptors come from a man between 18 and 35 years old who received the YFV17D yellow fever vaccine.

This clonotype was counted a few times. V gene TRBV6-1 combines with J gene TRBJ1-3; 10 nucleotides agree with TRBD1. CDR3 length equals 14 residues. V lost 3 bases, J lost 7 bases, and 3 bases stayed unmatched. CDR1 is MNHNS, CDR2 SASEGT, per germline. Here the CDR3 reads CASSDPGQGNTIYF. As DNA, the CDR3 is TGTGCCAGCAGTGACCCGGGACAGGGGAACACCATATATTTT.

This clonotype was observed a handful of times. The chain uses TRBV29-1 and TRBJ2-3; TRBD1 matches at 9 bases. The CDR3 sequence is 18 residues long. The trim removed 6 bases at V and 8 bases at J, leaving 24 bases unmatched. Germline assignment: CDR1 SQVTM and CDR2 ANQGSEA. The CDR3 spells CSVHTRDRDNPSLGTQYF. CDR3 coding DNA: TGCAGCGTCCACACCCGGGACAGGGACAATCCATCTTTGGGTACGCAGTATTTT.